This T cell receptor (beta chain) was sequenced in a study of post-analysis software for immune sequencing data. Turning to the study itself: There were relapsing-remitting, secondary progressive and progressive-relapsing multiple sclerosis among the disease courses included. Study-level results: Strong same-batch co-clustering of samples appeared with F measure clustering. Controls significantly exceeded multiple sclerosis patients in normalized Chao1 diversity. TRBV5-6, TRBV5-1 and TRBV20-1 belonged to a set of roughly 5 TRBV segments that were more frequent in patients than controls.

This clonotype has a handful of counts. The target antigen is unknown. Each TCR beta cDNA library carried unique molecular identifiers. TCRdb redid the calling of the PCR reads with MiXCR, one entry per CDR3 protein. This sample has 350,000 to 450,000 distinct CDR3 sequences, with roughly 38% found just once. The germline V and J ends were trimmed by 3 bases and 0 bases, with 9 bases remaining between them. The germline V gene has CDR1 SQVTM and CDR2 ANQGSEA. The CDR3 is made up of 13 amino acids. The TCR sequence derives from a girl aged 2 to 9 with multiple sclerosis. The chain is built from TRBV29-1 and TRBJ2-7, with D unclear. The sample taken for sequencing was blood. This CDR3 reads CSVESEFSYEQYF. The CDR3 bases are TGCAGCGTTGAGTCAGAGTTCTCCTACGAGCAGTACTTC.